The subject of this entry is one TCR beta chain. Its antigen is undetermined. The data belong to a study of long-term antiretroviral therapy in people with HIV. Study information: The 2015 immediate-ART recommendation came about a decade after the earliest samples. Findings of the study overall: Repertoires looked antigen-experienced, with only a slight naive shift after ART.

Investigators performed immunoSEQ version v3.0 at survey level. Sequencing was performed with immunoSEQ multiplex PCR; in TCRdb, only in-frame clones are kept and a portion is missing. The data contain 15,000 to 20,000 clones, less than 85% of them singletons. V lost 5 bases and J lost 10; bases outside the gene matches: 9. CDR1 is SGHNT, CDR2 YENEEA, per germline. This CDR3 region has 13 residues. The sequence was obtained from a man aged 25-40 years with HIV. The chain uses TRBV11-3 and TRBJ2-7, with 9 bases that match TRBD1. The source material was unsorted PBMCs, sampled at the start of antiretroviral therapy. CDR3 in amino acids: CASSRDRESQQYF. The CDR3 DNA follows: TGTGCCAGCAGCCGGGACAGGGAAAGTCAACAGTACTTC.